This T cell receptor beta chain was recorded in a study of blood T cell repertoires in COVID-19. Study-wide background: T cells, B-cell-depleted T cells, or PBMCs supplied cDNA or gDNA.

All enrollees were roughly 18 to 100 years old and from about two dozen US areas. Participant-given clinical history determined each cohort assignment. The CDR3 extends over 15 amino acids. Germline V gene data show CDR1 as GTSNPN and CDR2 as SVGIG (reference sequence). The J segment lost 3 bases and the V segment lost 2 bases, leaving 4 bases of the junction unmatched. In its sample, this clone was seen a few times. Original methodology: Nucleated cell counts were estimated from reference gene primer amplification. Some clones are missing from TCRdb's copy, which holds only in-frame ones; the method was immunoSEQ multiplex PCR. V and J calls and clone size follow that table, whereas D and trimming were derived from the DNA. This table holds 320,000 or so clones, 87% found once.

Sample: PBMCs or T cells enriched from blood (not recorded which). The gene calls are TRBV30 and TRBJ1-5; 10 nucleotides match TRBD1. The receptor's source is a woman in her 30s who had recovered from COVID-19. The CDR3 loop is CAWSTGTGVNQPQHF. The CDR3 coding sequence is TGTGCCTGGAGTACCGGGACAGGGGTCAATCAGCCCCAGCATTTT.